This entry lists 25 T cell receptor beta chains sequenced from one sample in a study of OX40 agonist ivuxolimab in advanced cancers. Profiled with immunoSEQ multiplex PCR; TCRdb holds only in-frame clones, not every one. This table has 77,000 or so clones, approximately 85% appearing once. Material: CD4+ or CD8+ T cells sorted from blood, obtained in a trial of the OX40 agonist ivuxolimab. Receptor source: an adult with an advanced solid tumor such as melanoma, head and neck, liver or kidney cancer.

J is TRBJ1-6 and V is TRBV27; 7 bases agree with TRBD1. Trimming at V came to 10 bases and at J to 0 bases, leaving 9 bases not matched to a gene. This CDR3 is built from 16 residues. The germline V gene has CDR1 MNHEY and CDR2 SMNVEV (reference sequence). The CDR3 region is CATRQGRSSYNSPLHF. CDR3 DNA sequence: TGTGCCACCCGACAGGGCCGAAGCTCCTATAATTCACCCCTCCACTTT.

The V gene is TRBV5-1, the J gene TRBJ1-1; D remains ambiguous. V lost 2 bases, J lost 0 bases, and 11 bases lay in between. The CDR3 runs to 15 residues. Germline values: CDR1 SGHRS, CDR2 YFSETQ. The CDR3 region has the DNA TGCGCCAGCAGCTTACAGAGTATCATGAACACTGAAGCTTTCTTT. Encoded protein: CASSLQSIMNTEAFF.

The chain employs TRBV5-4 and TRBJ1-1; D perhaps matches TRBD1 (6 bases). The CDR3 runs to 15 residues. Germline CDR1 SGHNT, CDR2 YYREEE (reference sequence). V was pared by 1 base and J by 4 bases, with 14 bases between. As DNA, the CDR3 is TGTGCCAGCAGCTTGCGGGGGGCGCGGGCCACTGAAGCTTTCTTT. Translating it yields CASSLRGARATEAFF.

This chain links TRBV5-1 with TRBJ2-7; D is ambiguous. Trimming removed 1 base from V and 5 bases from J, with 10 bases in between. CDR1 is SGHRS, CDR2 YFSETQ, per germline. The length of the CDR3 is 13 residues. CDR3 coding DNA: TGCGCCAGCAGCTTGAACTTCGGTAACGAGCAGTACTTC. This translates into CASSLNFGNEQYF.

The rearrangement joins TRBV9 to TRBJ2-3, with 9 nucleotides matching TRBD1. Germline CDR1 and CDR2: SGDLS and YYNGEE. Trimming took 0 bases from V and 4 from J; bases not matched to a gene: 6. The CDR3 contains 16 residues. CDR3 sequence reads: CASSVALDRGADTQYF. In nucleotides, the CDR3 is TGTGCCAGCAGCGTAGCTTTGGACAGGGGCGCAGATACGCAGTATTTT.

The sample holds one count of this clone. The chain recombines TRBV2 with TRBJ1-5; a weak D match, TRBD1 (6 bases). The germline V and J ends were trimmed by 8 bases and 5 bases, with 16 bases remaining between them. Germline V CDR1 and CDR2: SNHLY, FYNNEI. This CDR3 region has 14 residues. CDR3 in amino acids: CASSRRGGDQPQHF. The CDR3 DNA follows: TGTGCCAGCTCAAGGCGGGGGGGCGATCAGCCCCAGCATTTT.

The rearrangement uses TRBV19 and TRBJ2-7; no clear D. The CDR3 length is 15 residues. Germline V CDR1 and CDR2: LNHDA, SQIVND (reference sequence). The V gene lost 1 base and the J gene lost 3 bases, with 13 bases spanning the gap. The CDR3 DNA reads as TGTGCCAGTAGTATAGTAGCTAGTCGGATCTACGAGCAGTACTTC. Its translation: CASSIVASRIYEQYF.

The chain combines TRBV2 with TRBJ2-2; possibly TRBD2 for D (6 bases). This CDR3 is 12 amino acids long. V lost 7 bases to trimming and J lost 6 bases, with 9 bases between them. CDR1 SNHLY and CDR2 FYNNEI come from the germline V gene. CDR3 residues: CASTGVAGELFF. In DNA, the CDR3 is TGTGCCAGCACGGGGGTCGCCGGGGAGCTGTTTTTT.

The chain is built from TRBV6-6 and TRBJ2-5; D is unresolved. This CDR3 spans 13 amino acids. From germline, CDR1 is MNHNY and CDR2 SVGAGI (reference sequence). Deletions cut 0 bases from V and 5 bases from J, with 7 bases between. CDR3 in amino acids: CASSYSMMETQYF. As DNA, the CDR3 is TGTGCCAGCAGTTACTCTATGATGGAGACCCAGTACTTC.

The CDR3 protein is CARSFPGVGNTIYF. CDR3 nucleotides: TGTGCCAGAAGCTTCCCCGGGGTTGGAAACACCATATATTTT. The chain is built from TRBV5-3 and TRBJ1-3; D unresolved. TRBV5-3 is flagged as an ORF with uncertain function. The CDR3 sequence is 14 residues long. V gave up 2 bases and J gave up 3 bases, with 9 bases separating them.

As concerns this clone: This CDR3 is also generated by other DNA sequences in the sample. V usage is TRBV7-2 and J usage is TRBJ1-1; unclear D gene. The CDR3 runs 13 residues. V was clipped by 5 bases and J by 1 base, with 8 bases between them. Germline V gene lookup returns CDR1 SGHTA and CDR2 FQGNSA. The CDR3 coding sequence is TGTGCCAGCAGCGTTACAGAGAACACTGAAGCTTTCTTT. Translated, it gives CASSVTENTEAFF. Complete variable domain (other parts from reference TRBV7-2 and TRBJ1-1): GAGVSQSPSNKVTEKGKDVELRCDPISGHTALYWYRQSLGQGLEFLIYFQGNSAPDKSGLPSDRFSAERTGGSVSTLTIQRTQQEDSAVYLCASSVTENTEAFFGQGTRLTVV.

The V and J genes are TRBV7-2 and TRBJ1-1; maybe TRBD1 (6 bases). V lost 2 bases to trimming and J lost 7 bases, with 8 bases between them. This CDR3 spans 12 amino acids. Germline CDR1 is SGHTA and CDR2 is FQGNSA. DNA for the CDR3: TGTGCCAGCAGCTTACGGACAGATGAAGCTTTCTTT. Residues: CASSLRTDEAFF.

This clone appeared a few times. V gene TRBV5-4 combines with J gene TRBJ1-2; 10 nucleotides match TRBD1. Germline V gene sequence: CDR1 SGHNT, CDR2 YYREEE (reference sequence). The J segment lost 4 bases and the V segment lost 3 bases, leaving 6 bases of the junction unmatched. The CDR3 has 15 residues. The CDR3 DNA reads TGTGCCAGCAGCTCTCCGGGACAGGGGCTCTATGGCTACACCTTC. Encoded protein: CASSSPGQGLYGYTF. Looking up the rest from reference TRBV5-4 and TRBJ1-2 gives the full variable domain: ETGVTQSPTHLIKTRGQQVTLRCSSQSGHNTVSWYQQALGQGPQFIFQYYREEENGRGNFPPRFSGLQFPNYSSELNVNALELDDSALYLCASSSPGQGLYGYTFGSGTRLTVV.

The chain couples TRBV28 to TRBJ2-6; D not resolved. CDR1 and CDR2 (germline): MDHEN, SYDVKM. The CDR3 consists of 15 residues. V was trimmed by 7 bases and J by 1 base, leaving 11 bases between them. CDR3 loop: CASTRGRSGANVLTF. In DNA, the CDR3 is TGTGCCAGCACCCGCGGACGGTCTGGGGCCAACGTCCTGACTTTC.

The V and J genes are TRBV6-5 and TRBJ2-5; 7 nucleotides align to TRBD1. The CDR3 is 12 residues long. V was pared by 4 bases and J by 12 bases, with 8 bases of the junction left unmatched. CDR1 is MNHEY and CDR2 is SVGAGI in the germline V gene. The DNA for the CDR3 is TGTGCCAGCAGTTCCCAGACAGGGATGGAGTACTTC. It encodes CASSSQTGMEYF.

The rearrangement joins TRBV6-1 to TRBJ1-5; D is uncertain. Germline V gene sequence: CDR1 MNHNS, CDR2 SASEGT. V lost 7 bases and J 4 bases, leaving 11 bases between the germline ends. CDR3 length: 13 residues. The CDR3 sequence: CASISGWNQPQHF. CDR3 bases: TGTGCCAGCATATCCGGGTGGAATCAGCCCCAGCATTTT.

The gene calls are TRBV27 and TRBJ1-2; TRBD1 agrees at 11 bases. The J segment lost 7 bases and the V segment lost 5 bases, leaving 9 bases of the junction unmatched. Germline CDR1 reads MNHEY; CDR2 reads SMNVEV (reference sequence). The CDR3 covers 15 residues. In DNA, the CDR3 is TGTGCCAGCAGTGGGCTGGACAGGGGGCCGTCTGGCTACACCTTC. Protein: CASSGLDRGPSGYTF.

This clone was counted a single time. The V call is TRBV28, the J call TRBJ1-1; D gene uncertain. V lost 2 bases and J 10 bases, leaving 11 bases between the germline ends. The CDR3 is 12 residues long. The V gene's germline CDR1 is MDHEN and CDR2 SYDVKM. The CDR3 DNA reads TGTGCCAGCAGTTTAAGGCCAGGCGTAGCTTTCTTT. Translation gives CASSLRPGVAFF.

The J gene is TRBJ1-1, the V gene TRBV11-3; the match to TRBD1 covers 9 bases. The CDR3 totals 15 residues. With V trimmed by 5 bases and J by 0 bases, 4 bases remained unmatched. The germline gives CDR1 SGHNT, CDR2 YENEEA. CDR3 in amino acids: CASSPGTGMNTEAFF. DNA for the CDR3: TGTGCCAGCAGCCCTGGGACAGGGATGAACACTGAAGCTTTCTTT.

This clone was counted only a few times. The chain carries TRBV6-1 and TRBJ1-1; D call uncertain. The germline CDR1 and CDR2 sequences are MNHNS and SASEGT. The CDR3 sequence is 15 residues long. With 4 bases removed from V and 2 bases from J, the gap between germline ends came to 14 bases. In DNA form, the CDR3 reads TGTGCCAGCAGTGCCATCTCGGGCGGAAACACTGAAGCTTTCTTT. It is translated as CASSAISGGNTEAFF.

In DNA form, the CDR3 reads TGTGCCAGCAGAGGACAGGTTGAAGCTTTCTTT. Translated: CASRGQVEAFF. The chain has TRBV6-5 and TRBJ1-1; TRBD1 agrees at 7 bases. The CDR3 is made up of 11 amino acids. CDR1 is MNHEY, CDR2 SVGAGI, per germline. Losses at the gene ends were 6 bases for V and 7 bases for J; bases not matched to a gene: 2.

J is TRBJ2-7 and V is TRBV2; D possibly matches TRBD1 or TRBD2 (5 bases each). The V end was cut by 10 bases, the J end by 4 bases, with 17 bases between. The germline V gene has CDR1 SNHLY and CDR2 FYNNEI. The CDR3 is made up of 13 amino acids. The CDR3 loop reads CAMGEQREYEQYF. In DNA form, the CDR3 reads TGTGCCATGGGGGAACAGAGAGAATACGAGCAGTACTTC.

The chain combines TRBV10-3 with TRBJ1-5; D ambiguous. V lost 1 base and J 3 bases, leaving 7 bases between the germline ends. The CDR3 totals 14 residues. Looked up from germline, CDR1 is ENHRY and CDR2 is SYGVKD. Here the CDR3 reads CAISELSVNQPQHF. In nucleotides, the CDR3 is TGTGCCATCAGTGAGTTGTCGGTCAATCAGCCCCAGCATTTT.

The chain links TRBV5-1 to TRBJ1-5; perhaps TRBD1 as D (5 bases). The CDR3 length is 15 residues. Trimming shortened V by 4 bases and J by 0 bases, and 11 bases separated the two germline ends. Germline CDR1 is SGHRS and CDR2 is YFSETQ. In DNA, the CDR3 is TGCGCCAGCAGCGAGCAGGGCTTTAGCAATCAGCCCCAGCATTTT. This encodes CASSEQGFSNQPQHF. The whole variable domain, filled in from reference TRBV5-1 and TRBJ1-5, reads KAGVTQTPRYLIKTRGQQVTLSCSPISGHRSVSWYQQTPGQGLQFLFEYFSETQRNKGNFPGRFSGRQFSNSRSEMNVSTLELGDSALYLCASSEQGFSNQPQHFGDGTRLSIL.

The J gene is TRBJ2-7, the V gene TRBV5-4, with a weak D call TRBD1 (6 bases). CDR3 length equals 12 residues. V dropped 4 bases and J dropped 4 bases, with 9 bases sitting between them. Per the germline V gene, CDR1 is SGHNT and CDR2 is YYREEE (reference sequence). In nucleotides, the CDR3 is TGTGCCAGCAGCCACACAGGGTACGAGCAGTACTTC. Protein sequence: CASSHTGYEQYF. Full variable domain (remainder filled in from reference TRBV5-4 and TRBJ2-7): ETGVTQSPTHLIKTRGQQVTLRCSSQSGHNTVSWYQQALGQGPQFIFQYYREEENGRGNFPPRFSGLQFPNYSSELNVNALELDDSALYLCASSHTGYEQYFGPGTRLTVT.